The present T cell receptor beta chain was sequenced within a study of CD8 T cells in Susac syndrome. Reverse transcription of 0.5 to 1 ug RNA was performed with random hexamers. TCRdb reprocessed the immunoSEQ multiplex PCR reads via MiXCR and lists one record per CDR3 protein. Here the sample spans tens of thousands of distinct CDR3 sequences, approximately 94% being singletons. It was negative isolation that provided the CD8+ and CD4+ T cells, whereas TEMRA cells were enriched by FACS. The CDR3 length is 13 residues. Germline V gene data show CDR1 as SGHTA and CDR2 as FQGNSA. V was shortened by 1 base and J by 9 bases, with 7 bases between the two germline ends.

The clonotype was recovered from a human donor with Susac syndrome. This chain uses TRBV7-2 with TRBJ1-6, with TRBD1 as a possible D gene (5 bases). Sequences were obtained from CD4+ T cells from PBMCs. CDR3 DNA sequence: TGTGCCAGCAGCTTAGGAGGGGCTTCACCCCTCCACTTT. Translation gives CASSLGGASPLHF.